This T cell receptor beta chain comes out of a study of blood T cell repertoires in COVID-19. Trimming cost V 2 bases and J 2 bases; bases outside gene matches: 3. CDR1 is KGHSH, CDR2 LQKENI, per germline. The CDR3 is 15 amino acids. Sequencing was performed with immunoSEQ multiplex PCR; in TCRdb, only in-frame clones are kept and a portion is missing. The table records 250,000 to 350,000 clones, about 92% of them present only once. The chain links TRBV18 to TRBJ2-1, with TRBD2 matching 7 bases. The clonotype originates from a man between 60 and 75 years old who had recovered from COVID-19. The sample comprised PBMCs or T cells enriched from blood (not recorded which). CDR3 DNA: TGTGCCAGCTCACCATCTAGCGGTGCCTACAATGAGCAGTTCTTC. This sequence encodes CASSPSSGAYNEQFF.